This T cell receptor (beta chain) was obtained from a study of T cells in Graves' hyperthyroidism and ophthalmopathy. Study in general: Once the initial diagnosis was made, peripheral blood was obtained before any treatment.

Every diagnosis used clinical symptoms, serum thyroxine and TRAb, thyroid ultrasound and orbital computed tomography. Amplified TCR beta CDR3 regions came from RNA transcripts. The HTBI set primed first-round TCR CDR3 RT-PCR. A single record per CDR3 protein comes from TCRdb applying MiXCR to the multiplex PCR reads. The data contain about 460,000 distinct CDR3 sequences, roughly 23% of them seen just once; the ten biggest clones take up around 54%. The germline V gene encodes CDR1 ENHRY and CDR2 SYGVKD. V was pared by 0 bases and J by 5 bases, with 10 bases of the junction left unmatched. The CDR3 covers 17 residues. This clonotype was observed a handful of times.

This receptor was obtained from a woman aged 70-85 years with Graves' ophthalmopathy. The chain links TRBV10-3 to TRBJ2-3, with 8 positions matching TRBD1. The material sequenced was blood. CDR3: CAISESGQGALGDTQYF. DNA of the CDR3: TGTGCCATCAGTGAGTCCGGGCAGGGGGCATTGGGAGATACGCAGTATTTT.